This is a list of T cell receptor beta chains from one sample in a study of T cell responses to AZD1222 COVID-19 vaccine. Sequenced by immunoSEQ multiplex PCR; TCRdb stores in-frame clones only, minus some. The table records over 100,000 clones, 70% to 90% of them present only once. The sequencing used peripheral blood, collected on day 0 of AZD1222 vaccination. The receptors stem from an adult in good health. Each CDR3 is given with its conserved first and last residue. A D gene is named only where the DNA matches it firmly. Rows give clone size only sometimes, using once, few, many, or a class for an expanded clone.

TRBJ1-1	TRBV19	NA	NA	TGTGCCAGTAGTATCTCAACGGGGGGCACTGAAGCTTTCTTT	CASSISTGGTEAFF
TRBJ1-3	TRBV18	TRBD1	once	TGTGCCAGCTCACCATCGTGGGACAGGTCGGGAAACACCATATATTTT	CASSPSWDRSGNTIYF
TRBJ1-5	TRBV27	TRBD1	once	TGTGCCAGCAGAGGGACAGGGTACCAGCCCCAGCATTTT	CASRGTGYQPQHF
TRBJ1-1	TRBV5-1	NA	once	TGCGCCAGCAGCCCGATACGGGGAGGGACTGAAGCTTTCTTT	CASSPIRGGTEAFF
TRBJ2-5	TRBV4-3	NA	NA	TGCGCCAGCAGCCAAGTTCCAGGGAAAGAGACCCAGTACTTC	CASSQVPGKETQYF
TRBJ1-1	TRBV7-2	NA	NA	TGTGCCAGCAGCTTAGTGCGGCGGGCAGGGGCAAACACTGAAGCTTTCTTT	CASSLVRRAGANTEAFF
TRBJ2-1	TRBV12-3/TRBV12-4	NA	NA	TGTGCCAGCAGTTCCCGGACATCAGATGAGCAGTTCTTC	CASSSRTSDEQFF
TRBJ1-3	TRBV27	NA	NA	TGTGCCAGCAGTTTATATCACAGCTCTGGAAACACCATATATTTT	CASSLYHSSGNTIYF
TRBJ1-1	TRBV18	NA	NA	TGTGCCAGCTCGATGGACAGAGCCACTGAAGCTTTCTTT	CASSMDRATEAFF
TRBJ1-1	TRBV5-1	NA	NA	TGCGCCAGCAGCTTGCAGGGGAACACTGAAGCTTTCTTT	CASSLQGNTEAFF